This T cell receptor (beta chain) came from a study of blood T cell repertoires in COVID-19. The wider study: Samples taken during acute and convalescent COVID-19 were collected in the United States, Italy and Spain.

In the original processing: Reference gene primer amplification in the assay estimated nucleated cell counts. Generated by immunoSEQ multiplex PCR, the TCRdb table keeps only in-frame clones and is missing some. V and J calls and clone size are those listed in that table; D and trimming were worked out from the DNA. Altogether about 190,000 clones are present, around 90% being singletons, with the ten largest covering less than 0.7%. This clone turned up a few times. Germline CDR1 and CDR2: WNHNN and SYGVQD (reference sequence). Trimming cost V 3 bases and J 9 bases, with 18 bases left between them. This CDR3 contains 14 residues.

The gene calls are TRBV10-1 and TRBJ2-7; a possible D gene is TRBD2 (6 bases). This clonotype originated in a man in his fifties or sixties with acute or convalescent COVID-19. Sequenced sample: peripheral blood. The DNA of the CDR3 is TGCGCCAGCAGTGACGGCGCGGGGTCGGCTGGGCAGTACTTC. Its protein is CASSDGAGSAGQYF.